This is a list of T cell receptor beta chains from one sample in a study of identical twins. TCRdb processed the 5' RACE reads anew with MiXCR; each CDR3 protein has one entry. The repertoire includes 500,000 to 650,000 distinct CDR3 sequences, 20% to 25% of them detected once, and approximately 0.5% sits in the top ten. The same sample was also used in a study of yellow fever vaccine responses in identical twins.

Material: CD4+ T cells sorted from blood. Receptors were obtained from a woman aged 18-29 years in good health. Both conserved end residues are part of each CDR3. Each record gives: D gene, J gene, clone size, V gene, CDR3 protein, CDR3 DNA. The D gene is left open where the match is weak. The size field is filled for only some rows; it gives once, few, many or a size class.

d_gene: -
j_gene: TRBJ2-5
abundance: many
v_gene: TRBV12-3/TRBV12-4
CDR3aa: CASSRDYQETQYF
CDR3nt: TGTGCCAGCAGTCGGGACTACCAAGAGACCCAGTACTTC

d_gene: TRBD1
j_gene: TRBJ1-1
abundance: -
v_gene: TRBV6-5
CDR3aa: CASSYSNRGGLEAFF
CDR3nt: TGTGCCAGCAGTTACTCGAACAGGGGAGGTCTTGAAGCTTTCTTT

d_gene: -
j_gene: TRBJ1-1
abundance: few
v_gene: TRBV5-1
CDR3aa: CASSVPGGKTEAFF
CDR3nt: TGCGCCAGCAGCGTTCCGGGGGGGAAAACTGAAGCTTTCTTT

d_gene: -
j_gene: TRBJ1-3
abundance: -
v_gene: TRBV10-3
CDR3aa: CAISGGTSGNTIYF
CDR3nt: TGTGCCATCAGTGGCGGGACCTCTGGAAACACCATATATTTT

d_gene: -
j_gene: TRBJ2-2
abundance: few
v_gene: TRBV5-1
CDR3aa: CASSRSLPGQNTGELFF
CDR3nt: TGCGCCAGCAGCCGATCCCTACCGGGACAGAACACCGGGGAGCTGTTTTTT

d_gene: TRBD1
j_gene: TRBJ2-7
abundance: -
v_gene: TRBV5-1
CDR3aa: CASSSTGNSYEQYF
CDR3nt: TGCGCCAGCAGCTCGACAGGGAATAGCTACGAGCAGTACTTC

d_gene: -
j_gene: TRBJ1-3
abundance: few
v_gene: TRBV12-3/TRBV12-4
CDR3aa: CASSFETPGNTIYF
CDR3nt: TGTGCCAGCAGTTTCGAGACGCCAGGAAACACCATATATTTT

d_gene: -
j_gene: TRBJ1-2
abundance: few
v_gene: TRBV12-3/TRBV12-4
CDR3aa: CASSFMYGGSDTGNNYGYTF
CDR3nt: TGTGCCAGCAGTTTCATGTATGGGGGATCTGATACAGGAAACAACTATGGCTACACCTTC

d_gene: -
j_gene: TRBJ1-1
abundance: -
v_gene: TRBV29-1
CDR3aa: CSVEWVNTEAFF
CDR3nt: TGCAGCGTTGAATGGGTGAACACTGAAGCTTTCTTT

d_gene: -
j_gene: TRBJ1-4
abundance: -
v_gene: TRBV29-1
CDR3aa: CSAIGGNYEKLFF
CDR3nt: TGCAGCGCCATTGGGGGGAACTATGAAAAACTGTTTTTT

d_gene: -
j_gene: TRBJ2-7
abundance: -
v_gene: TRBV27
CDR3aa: CASSLMPGYEQYF
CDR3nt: TGTGCCAGCAGTTTAATGCCTGGCTACGAGCAGTACTTC

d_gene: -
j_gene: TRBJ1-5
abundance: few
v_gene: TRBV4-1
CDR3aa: CASSQEGQKYSNQPQHF
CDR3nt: TGCGCCAGCAGCCAAGAGGGGCAGAAATATAGCAATCAGCCCCAGCATTTT

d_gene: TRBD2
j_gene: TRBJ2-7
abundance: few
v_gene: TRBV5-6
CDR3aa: CASEEGGAGGYEQYF
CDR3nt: TGTGCCAGCGAGGAGGGTGGAGCGGGAGGATACGAGCAGTACTTC

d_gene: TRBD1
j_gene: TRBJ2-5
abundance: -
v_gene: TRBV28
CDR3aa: CASSQQRTGEETQYF
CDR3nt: TGTGCCAGCAGCCAACAGCGGACAGGGGAAGAGACCCAGTACTTC

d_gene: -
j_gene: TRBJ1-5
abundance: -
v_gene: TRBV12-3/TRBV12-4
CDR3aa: CASSTGFLNQPQHF
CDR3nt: TGTGCCAGCAGTACAGGGTTCCTCAATCAGCCCCAGCATTTT

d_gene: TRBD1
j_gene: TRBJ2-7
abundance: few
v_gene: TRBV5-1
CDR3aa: CASTHRDREGYEQYF
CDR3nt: TGCGCCAGCACCCATCGGGACAGGGAGGGCTACGAGCAGTACTTC

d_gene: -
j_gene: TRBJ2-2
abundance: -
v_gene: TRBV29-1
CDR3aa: CSATSTGELFF
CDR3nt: TGCAGCGCCACGAGCACCGGGGAGCTGTTTTTT

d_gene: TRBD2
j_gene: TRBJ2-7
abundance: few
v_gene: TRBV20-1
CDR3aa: CSARPSGSEQYF
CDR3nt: TGCAGTGCTAGGCCCAGCGGGAGCGAGCAGTACTTC

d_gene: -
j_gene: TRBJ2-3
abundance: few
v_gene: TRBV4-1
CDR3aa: CASSQEGHFFPTDTQYF
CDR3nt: TGCGCCAGCAGCCAAGAGGGCCATTTTTTCCCCACAGATACGCAGTATTTT

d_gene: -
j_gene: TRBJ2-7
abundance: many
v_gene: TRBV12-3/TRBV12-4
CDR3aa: CASSFRTYEQYF
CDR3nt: TGTGCCAGCAGTTTTCGTACCTACGAGCAGTACTTC

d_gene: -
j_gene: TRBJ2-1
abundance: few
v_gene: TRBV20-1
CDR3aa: CSARDRDSYNEQFF
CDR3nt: TGCAGTGCTAGAGACAGGGACTCCTACAATGAGCAGTTCTTC

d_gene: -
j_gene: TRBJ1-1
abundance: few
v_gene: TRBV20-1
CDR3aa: CSAPALGNTEAFF
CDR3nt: TGCAGTGCTCCCGCATTGGGGAACACTGAAGCTTTCTTT

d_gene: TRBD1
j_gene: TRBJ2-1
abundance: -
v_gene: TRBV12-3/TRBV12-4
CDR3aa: CASSYFAGGVIFPKFF
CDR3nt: TGTGCCAGCAGTTACTTCGCAGGGGGCGTAATCTTTCCGAAGTTCTTC

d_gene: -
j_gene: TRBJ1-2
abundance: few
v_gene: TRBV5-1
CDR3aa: CASSLRDGPTAGYGYTF
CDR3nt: TGCGCCAGCAGCCTCCGGGACGGTCCGACGGCCGGCTATGGCTACACCTTC

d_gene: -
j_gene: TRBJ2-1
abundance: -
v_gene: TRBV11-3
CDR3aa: CASSRRSYNEQFF
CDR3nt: TGTGCCAGCAGCCGCCGCTCCTACAATGAGCAGTTCTTC

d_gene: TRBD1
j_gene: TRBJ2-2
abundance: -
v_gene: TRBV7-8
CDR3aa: CASSLRTGSNTGELFF
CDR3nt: TGTGCCAGCAGCTTAAGGACAGGGTCAAACACCGGGGAGCTGTTTTTT

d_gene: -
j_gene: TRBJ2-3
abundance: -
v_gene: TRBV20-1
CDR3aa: CSAQTDTQYF
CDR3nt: TGCAGTGCCCAAACAGATACGCAGTATTTT

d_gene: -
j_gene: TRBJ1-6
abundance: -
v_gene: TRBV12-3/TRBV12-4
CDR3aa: CASTETGYNSPLHF
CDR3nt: TGTGCCAGCACCGAAACAGGGTATAATTCACCCCTCCACTTT

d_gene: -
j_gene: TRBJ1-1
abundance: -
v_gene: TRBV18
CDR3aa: CASSPRRDQNTEAFF
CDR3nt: TGTGCCAGCTCACCACGGAGGGATCAGAACACTGAAGCTTTCTTT

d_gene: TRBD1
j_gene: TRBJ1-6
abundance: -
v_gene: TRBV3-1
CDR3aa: CASSPEQGAGSPLHF
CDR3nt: TGTGCCAGCAGCCCCGAACAGGGGGCAGGTTCACCCCTCCACTTT

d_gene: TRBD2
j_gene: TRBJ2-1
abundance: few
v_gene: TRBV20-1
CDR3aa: CSARPSTSGFVFEQFF
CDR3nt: TGCAGTGCTAGGCCTTCCACTAGCGGGTTCGTCTTTGAGCAGTTCTTC

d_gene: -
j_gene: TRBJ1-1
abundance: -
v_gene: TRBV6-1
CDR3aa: CASREQVYTEAFF
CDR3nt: TGTGCCAGCAGGGAACAGGTTTACACTGAAGCTTTCTTT

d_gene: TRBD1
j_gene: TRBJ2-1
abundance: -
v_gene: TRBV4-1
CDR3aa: CASSAYDRALNEQFF
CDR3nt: TGCGCCAGCAGCGCCTACGACAGGGCGCTCAATGAGCAGTTCTTC

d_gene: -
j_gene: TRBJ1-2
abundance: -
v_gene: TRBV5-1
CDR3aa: CASSLEEGGYTF
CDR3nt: TGCGCCAGCAGCTTGGAGGAAGGCGGCTACACCTTC

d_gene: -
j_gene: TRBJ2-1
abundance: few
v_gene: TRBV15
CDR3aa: CATSREPSYNEQFF
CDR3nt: TGTGCCACCAGCAGAGAACCATCTTACAATGAGCAGTTCTTC

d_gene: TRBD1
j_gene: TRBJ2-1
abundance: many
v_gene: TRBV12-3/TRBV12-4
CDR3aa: CASSLNRGGGQFF
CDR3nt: TGTGCCAGCAGTTTGAACAGGGGTGGAGGGCAGTTCTTC

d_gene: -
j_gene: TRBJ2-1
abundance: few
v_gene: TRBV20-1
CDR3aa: CSAPWTDLSPSEQFF
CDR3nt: TGCAGTGCGCCTTGGACAGACCTATCCCCCTCTGAGCAGTTCTTC

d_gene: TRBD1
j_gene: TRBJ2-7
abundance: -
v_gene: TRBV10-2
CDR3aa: CATGTGPWEQYF
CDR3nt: TGCGCCACCGGGACAGGTCCGTGGGAGCAGTACTTC

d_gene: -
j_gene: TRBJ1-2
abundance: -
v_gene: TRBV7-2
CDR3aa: CASSLQPEGGGYTF
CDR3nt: TGTGCCAGCAGCTTACAACCTGAGGGTGGTGGCTACACCTTC

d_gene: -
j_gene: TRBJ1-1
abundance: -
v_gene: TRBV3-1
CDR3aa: CASSQDISHTEAFF
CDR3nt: TGTGCCAGCAGCCAAGATATTAGTCACACTGAAGCTTTCTTT

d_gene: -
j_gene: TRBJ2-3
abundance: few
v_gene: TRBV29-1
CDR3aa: CSSGAQSDTQYF
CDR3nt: TGCAGCTCTGGAGCGCAGTCAGATACGCAGTATTTT

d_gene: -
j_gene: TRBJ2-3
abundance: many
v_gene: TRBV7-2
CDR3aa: CASSLGVFTDTQYF
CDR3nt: TGTGCCAGCAGCTTAGGAGTGTTCACAGATACGCAGTATTTT